The present T cell receptor beta chain was sequenced within a study of PD-L1 blockade in urothelial cancer. In the study overall: Anywhere from 0 to 3 prior chemotherapy regimens had been received by patients. Analyzed time points were 3 weeks (second dose) and 6 weeks after therapy began.

The CDR3 covers 17 residues. In germline, CDR1 is SGHRS, CDR2 YFSETQ. With V trimmed by 4 bases and J by 5 bases, 17 bases remained unmatched. The templates were synthetic TCR analogs, and they were spiked into each PCR. TCRdb's copy holds only in-frame clones and misses some; the assay was immunoSEQ multiplex PCR. This table has around 110,000 clones, approximately 90% appearing once. Indicated time point: peripheral blood 6 weeks after treatment start. The sample consisted of PBMCs, taken around atezolizumab (anti-PD-L1) treatment. The rearrangement links TRBV5-1 to TRBJ2-5, with TRBD1 matching 7 bases. The TCR sequence derives from a man aged 55 to 70 with urothelial cancer. In nucleotides, the CDR3 is TGCGCCAGCAGCAGGGGGCCGTCAAAACAGTTTTCGGAGACCCAGTACTTC. It translates to CASSRGPSKQFSETQYF.